Below are 30 T cell receptor beta chains sequenced from a single sample in a study of blood T cells in healthy people across ages. A second about 7 to 12 cycle PCR used barcoded and J-beta primers. MiXCR, run by TCRdb on the 5' RACE reads, gives a single entry per CDR3 protein. The table records some 850,000 distinct CDR3 sequences, around 24% of them present only once. These data also featured in a second study, about T cells of mothers and their children.

Sequencing was done on a sample of blood. These receptors came from a boy aged 10-17 years in good health.

This clonotype has ten or more counts. The chain couples TRBV12-3 or TRBV12-4 to TRBJ2-3, with 11 bases identical to TRBD2. This CDR3 has 15 residues. The V and J ends lost 5 bases and 0 bases, in that order; junction bases with no gene match: 1. CDR3 loop: CASSRTSGSTDTQYF. The CDR3 region has the DNA TGTGCCAGCAGTAGGACTAGCGGGAGCACAGATACGCAGTATTTT.

There are a few counts of this clonotype. This chain connects TRBV7-3 to TRBJ2-1; no firm D call. Germline CDR1 is SGHTA and CDR2 is FQGTGA. The CDR3 covers 15 residues. V was cut by 0 bases and J by 7 bases, with 13 bases left in between. The CDR3 DNA is TGTGCCAGCAGCTTAACGTTTGCCGTTGCAAATGAGCAGTTCTTC. Translation gives CASSLTFAVANEQFF.

The chain has TRBV2 and TRBJ2-1; 7 nucleotides match TRBD2. The CDR3 is 16 amino acids. CDR1 and CDR2 (germline): SNHLY, FYNNEI. V shed 3 bases and J 0 bases; nucleotides not matched to a gene: 5. In nucleotides, the CDR3 is TGTGCCAGCAGTGATGACGGGGGGAGCTCCTACAATGAGCAGTTCTTC. This gives the protein CASSDDGGSSYNEQFF.

This clonotype showed up just a few times. This sequence joins TRBV6-5 and TRBJ2-5; no clear D. CDR1 is MNHEY and CDR2 is SVGAGI in the germline V gene. The CDR3 is 14 residues long. Trimming took 4 bases from V and 5 from J, leaving 14 bases between them. CDR3 in DNA: TGTGCCAGCAGTTTATCCGGACCTTGGGAGACCCAGTACTTC. The encoded protein is CASSLSGPWETQYF.

This chain uses TRBV28 with TRBJ1-1; TRBD1 is a possible D gene (6 bases). Trimming removed 1 base from V and 1 base from J, with 10 bases in between. The CDR3 consists of 15 residues. Germline-derived CDR1 and CDR2 are MDHEN and SYDVKM. CDR3: CASSLLDSWNTEAFF. The DNA of the CDR3 is TGTGCCAGCAGTTTATTGGACAGTTGGAACACTGAAGCTTTCTTT.

This clonotype has a handful of counts. The chain has TRBV4-1 and TRBJ2-7; no clear D gene. Germline assignment: CDR1 MGHRA and CDR2 YSYEKL. Trimming pared 4 bases from V and 6 bases from J, leaving 16 bases between. The length of the CDR3 is 14 residues. CDR3 in amino acids: CASSPSGPGVEQYF. Written as DNA, the CDR3 is TGCGCCAGCAGCCCTTCTGGGCCAGGCGTCGAGCAGTACTTC.

V is TRBV6-5 and J is TRBJ1-3; D may be TRBD1 (6 bases). Between the trimmed V and J ends, which lost 0 bases and 3 bases, there was a span of 15 bases. CDR3 length: 17 amino acids. CDR1 MNHEY and CDR2 SVGAGI come from the germline V gene. The CDR3 reads CASSYSSRRGGGNTIYF. In DNA, the CDR3 is TGTGCCAGCAGTTACTCGAGTAGAAGGGGGGGTGGAAACACCATATATTTT.

The rearrangement links TRBV28 to TRBJ1-1; 7 bases are a match to TRBD1. Unmatched junction bases numbered 4, after V lost 5 bases and J lost 7 bases. The CDR3 has 12 amino acids. Germline CDR1 and CDR2: MDHEN and SYDVKM. CDR3 amino acids: CASSLDRVEAFF. The CDR3 region has the DNA TGTGCCAGCAGTCTCGACAGGGTTGAAGCTTTCTTT.

The chain uses TRBV20-1 and TRBJ2-3; D possibly corresponds to TRBD1 (5 bases). V was pared by 6 bases and J by 2 bases, with 18 bases between. The CDR3 runs 15 residues. Germline loops: CDR1 DFQATT, CDR2 SNEGSKA (reference sequence). CDR3 protein: CSAPEVGADTDTQYF. DNA for the CDR3: TGCAGTGCGCCCGAGGTAGGGGCCGACACAGATACGCAGTATTTT.

The V gene is TRBV9, the J gene TRBJ2-5; 7 bases are shared with TRBD2. Near its end, the DNA agrees better with TRBJ2-1, so the J call may be wrong. Per germline, CDR1 SGDLS and CDR2 YYNGEE. CDR3 size: 18 residues. Written as DNA, the CDR3 is TGTGCCAGCAGCGTGCGCCCCCCCCAGCGGGGCTTTGGTGTTGAGCAGTTCTTC. This codes for CASSVRPPQRGFGVEQFF.

This clonotype was seen a few times. The chain combines TRBV5-1 with TRBJ2-3, with 8 bases that match TRBD2. The CDR3 consists of 16 residues. V shed 2 bases, J shed 2 bases, and the junction held 7 bases outside the gene matches. Germline CDR1 reads SGHRS; CDR2 reads YFSETQ. For the CDR3, the DNA is TGCGCCAGCAGCTTCTCAACTAGCGGAAACACAGATACGCAGTATTTT. Protein sequence: CASSFSTSGNTDTQYF.

The chain has TRBV20-1 and TRBJ2-7; D unclear. From germline, CDR1 is DFQATT and CDR2 SNEGSKA (reference sequence). V was pared by 3 bases and J by 2 bases, with 5 bases between. This CDR3 has 11 amino acids. The CDR3 loop is CSASKAYEQYF. CDR3 DNA: TGCAGTGCTAGTAAAGCCTACGAGCAGTACTTC.

This clonotype turned up a few times. The rearrangement links TRBV20-1 to TRBJ2-5, with 8 bases matching TRBD2. There are 14 residues in the CDR3. The junction had 10 bases not matched to a gene; V was cut back by 5 bases and J by 5 bases. The germline V gene encodes CDR1 DFQATT and CDR2 SNEGSKA (reference sequence). In nucleotides, the CDR3 is TGCAGTGCTTCCCCCGGGGGGGCCGGGGAGACCCAGTACTTC. Translating it yields CSASPGGAGETQYF.

This clonotype was seen many times. The V call is TRBV28, the J call TRBJ2-5, with D maybe TRBD2 (6 bases). The closer fit of TRBJ2-7 to the DNA end suggests the J call may be wrong. The CDR3 has 14 residues. Germline V CDR1 and CDR2: MDHEN, SYDVKM. CDR3: CASSLGRGPYEQYF. CDR3 coding DNA: TGTGCCAGCAGTTTGGGGCGGGGTCCCTACGAGCAGTACTTC.

The chain employs TRBV12-3 or TRBV12-4 and TRBJ2-5; D call uncertain. The DNA end is a closer match to TRBJ2-7, so the J assignment may be wrong. The CDR3 is 13 amino acids. The CDR3, as DNA: TGTGCCAGCAGTTCAGACCCCCTCTACGAGCAGTACTTC. Amino acids: CASSSDPLYEQYF.

This chain links TRBV6-5 with TRBJ2-7, with D tentatively TRBD2 (5 bases). CDR3 length: 14 amino acids. V dropped 9 bases and J dropped 6 bases, with 21 bases sitting between them. Germline V CDR1 and CDR2: MNHEY, SVGAGI. The CDR3 sequence: CASSPGLASGEQYF. The CDR3, as DNA: TGTGCCAGTAGTCCAGGACTCGCCTCGGGCGAGCAGTACTTC.

This clonotype was seen a few times. The CDR3 reads CSARGRQGSEETQYF. DNA for the CDR3: TGCAGTGCTAGAGGCCGACAGGGATCCGAGGAGACCCAGTACTTC. The J gene is TRBJ2-5, the V gene TRBV20-1; 7 bases fit TRBD1. The CDR3 has 15 residues. The V gene end was trimmed by 1 base and the J gene end by 5 bases; junction bases not matched to a gene: 10. Germline loops: CDR1 DFQATT, CDR2 SNEGSKA (reference sequence).

This clonotype appeared a few times. The rearrangement uses TRBV4-1 and TRBJ1-5; 7 bases match TRBD1. Trimming removed 4 bases from V and 2 bases from J; junction bases left unmatched: 11. The V gene's germline CDR1 is MGHRA and CDR2 YSYEKL. This CDR3 contains 17 residues. CDR3 nucleotide sequence: TGCGCCAGCAGCCCAGGGGGGACCACAGGTGGCAATCAGCCCCAGCATTTT. Translation: CASSPGGTTGGNQPQHF.

The chain combines TRBV7-2 with TRBJ2-5, with D possibly matching TRBD2 (5 bases). The end of the DNA aligns better with TRBJ2-1, so the J call may be wrong. Germline lookup yields CDR1 SGHTA and CDR2 FQGNSA. This CDR3 comprises 14 residues. CDR3 DNA: TGTGCCAGCAGCTTATCTCCGGGGATGGGGGAGCAGTTCTTC. It codes for CASSLSPGMGEQFF.

This chain connects TRBV12-3 or TRBV12-4 to TRBJ1-2; TRBD1 might be the D (5 bases). V was pared by 5 bases and J by 4 bases, with 14 bases between. The CDR3 consists of 14 residues. The CDR3 sequence: CASSRVREVYGYTF. The CDR3 DNA is TGTGCCAGCAGTAGGGTCAGGGAAGTCTATGGCTACACCTTC.

V gene TRBV9 combines with J gene TRBJ2-2, with D perhaps matching TRBD1 or TRBD2 (5 bases each). The germline gives CDR1 SGDLS, CDR2 YYNGEE. The CDR3 is 15 amino acids. Between the trimmed V and J ends, which lost 0 bases and 4 bases, there was a span of 10 bases. The CDR3 DNA follows: TGTGCCAGCAGCGTAGGTGGGGCGGGCACCGGGGAGCTGTTTTTT. This sequence encodes CASSVGGAGTGELFF.

To note about this clonotype: Given a much more abundant clone one base away, this may be a read error. The V and J genes are TRBV4-1 and TRBJ1-2; 10 bases agree with TRBD1. The CDR3 has 13 amino acids. Germline-derived CDR1 and CDR2 are MGHRA and YSYEKL. Trimming cost V 3 bases and J 6 bases; bases outside gene matches: 1. CDR3: CASSQGTGDGYTF. The CDR3 DNA sequence: TGCGCCAGCAGCCAGGGGACAGGGGATGGCTACACCTTC.

The rearrangement links TRBV4-2 to TRBJ2-3; maybe TRBD2 (5 bases). Germline V gene sequence: CDR1 LGHNA, CDR2 YNFKEQ. V dropped 4 bases and J dropped 0 bases, with 17 bases sitting between them. This CDR3 is 17 amino acids long. The CDR3 sequence: CASSRSGGLASTDTQYF. The CDR3 DNA follows: TGTGCCAGCAGCCGGAGTGGAGGTTTGGCTAGCACAGATACGCAGTATTTT.

The table lists this clonotype with a few counts. The chain has TRBV29-1 and TRBJ1-1; tentative D call: TRBD1 (5 bases). Germline assignment: CDR1 SQVTM and CDR2 ANQGSEA. The V end lost 0 bases, the J end lost 1 base, and 18 bases lay between the germline ends. This CDR3 spans 17 amino acids. CDR3 loop: CSVEDPQGLITNTEAFF. As DNA, the CDR3 is TGCAGCGTTGAAGATCCGCAGGGTCTCATTACGAACACTGAAGCTTTCTTT.

The gene calls are TRBV3-1 and TRBJ2-5, with D tentatively TRBD2 (5 bases). The J call may be in error: the DNA end matches TRBJ2-7 better. The CDR3 spans 14 residues. The germline CDR1 and CDR2 sequences are LGHDT and YNNKEL (reference sequence). CDR3 residues: CASSLGLAGHEQYF. In DNA form, the CDR3 reads TGTGCCAGCAGCCTAGGGCTAGCTGGGCACGAGCAGTACTTC.

The chain employs TRBV20-1 and TRBJ2-1; 10 nucleotides match TRBD2. CDR1 and CDR2 (germline): DFQATT, SNEGSKA (reference sequence). V was clipped by 0 bases and J by 4 bases; unmatched bases: 6. This CDR3 region has 16 residues. The CDR3 nucleotides read TGCAGTGCTAGAGAGGATCTAGCGGGAGCTTACAATGAGCAGTTCTTC. Translation gives CSAREDLAGAYNEQFF.

There are a few counts of this clonotype. The chain couples TRBV6-1 to TRBJ1-2; 7 positions match TRBD1. The CDR3 loop spans 14 amino acids. V lost 6 bases, J lost 4 bases, and 8 bases stayed unmatched. Germline V gene data show CDR1 as MNHNS and CDR2 as SASEGT. The CDR3 DNA follows: TGTGCCAGCAGGATAACAGGGGCTACCTATGGCTACACCTTC. Residues: CASRITGATYGYTF.

The chain combines TRBV6-1 with TRBJ2-7, with D tentatively TRBD1 or TRBD2 (5 bases each). This CDR3 spans 16 amino acids. V was trimmed by 4 bases and J by 6 bases, leaving 22 bases between them. Germline V gene sequence: CDR1 MNHNS, CDR2 SASEGT. CDR3 sequence reads: CASSAQTEGKTREQYF. The DNA for the CDR3 is TGTGCCAGCAGTGCACAGACAGAGGGTAAAACCCGCGAGCAGTACTTC.

This clonotype was seen more than once but under ten times. The chain joins TRBV11-2 to TRBJ2-5, with TRBD2 identical over 12 bases. The CDR3 has 16 amino acids. From germline, CDR1 is SGHAT and CDR2 FQNNGV. After removal of 4 bases from V and 3 bases from J, the junction contained 6 bases not matched to a gene. The CDR3, as DNA: TGTGCCAGCAGCTCTGACCGGACTAGCGGGGAAGAGACCCAGTACTTC. Encoded protein: CASSSDRTSGEETQYF.

The V call is TRBV29-1, the J call TRBJ1-1; no clear D gene. V was cut by 3 bases and J by 6 bases, with 14 bases left in between. Germline CDR1 is SQVTM and CDR2 is ANQGSEA. The CDR3 covers 13 residues. CDR3 DNA: TGCAGCGTTGATGTGCGGGATCGGGCTGAAGCTTTCTTT. Its protein product is CSVDVRDRAEAFF.